Reported below is one TCR beta chain. The data stem from a study of cytomegalovirus exposure and HLA in healthy donors. While unrecorded immune exposures were likely, the donors were nominally healthy when sampled. The PCR used 60 Vbeta and 13 Jbeta primers. Study processing details: Some 10 million of the roughly 77 million unique TCR beta chains counted in a later analysis were shared. The table came from immunoSEQ multiplex PCR; TCRdb's copy has only in-frame clones and leaves some out. The V and J calls and clone size were taken over from that table, and D and trimming were inferred from the DNA. The sample has some 110,000 clones; over 60% are singletons. The V gene lost 2 bases and the J gene lost 1 base, with 11 bases spanning the gap. Germline CDR1 is SEHNR and CDR2 is FQNEAQ (reference sequence). CDR3 length: 15 residues.

The sequencing input was PBMCs. This sequence was found in a woman aged 40-49 years in good health and CMV-seropositive. The V call is TRBV7-9, the J call TRBJ1-1; weak D call: TRBD1 (5 bases). Written as DNA, the CDR3 is TGTGCCAGCAGCTTAAACGGGGGTGAGAACACTGAAGCTTTCTTT. Encoded protein: CASSLNGGENTEAFF.